The T cell receptor beta chain described here comes from a study of T cells in Graves' hyperthyroidism and ophthalmopathy. Study results and caveats: Researchers found most expanded thyroid clonotypes above 0.001 in blood as well.

This clonotype occurred many times. The antigen remains unidentified. RNA transcripts yielded amplified TCR beta CDR3 regions. Carried out on the TCR CDR3, a first-round RT-PCR used the HTBI primer set. TCRdb re-called the multiplex PCR reads with MiXCR, one entry per CDR3 protein. Of about 210,000 distinct CDR3 sequences listed, roughly a sixth were seen once; the top ten hold 50%. Looked up from germline, CDR1 is SNHLY and CDR2 is FYNNEI. The CDR3 is 17 amino acids. The ends lost 2 bases at V and 0 bases at J; junction bases unmatched: 6. Newly diagnosed hyperthyroidism, duration under 2 months, in patients aged 18 to 65. Patients were excluded for uncontrolled infection, other autoimmune disease, pregnancy or lactation. Diagnoses were made from clinical symptoms, serum measures (thyroxine and TRAb), thyroid ultrasound and orbital computed tomography.

The chain employs TRBV2 and TRBJ2-3; 9 bases map to TRBD2. Source material: blood. This clonotype was sampled from a middle-aged man with Graves' hyperthyroidism. CDR3 nucleotide sequence: TGTGCCAGCAGTGAAATGGGTCTAGCGGGGAGCACAGATACGCAGTATTTT. As protein: CASSEMGLAGSTDTQYF. The whole variable domain, remainder taken from reference TRBV2 and TRBJ2-3, is EPEVTQTPSHQVTQMGQEVILRCVPISNHLYFYWYRQILGQKVEFLVSFYNNEISEKSEIFDDQFSVERPDGSNFTLKIRSTKLEDSAMYFCASSEMGLAGSTDTQYFGPGTRLTVL.